This T cell receptor (beta chain) came from a study of blood T cell repertoires in COVID-19. For the study at large: Acute and convalescent COVID-19 specimens originated in the United States, Italy and Spain.

Only in-frame clones appear in the TCRdb table, and some are missing; sequencing was by immunoSEQ multiplex PCR. The sample records approximately 50,000 clones, more than 85% being singletons. J gave up 2 bases and V 5 bases, and 6 bases lay outside the gene matches. CDR1 is SEHNR and CDR2 is FQNEAQ in the germline V gene (reference sequence). This CDR3 region has 16 residues. The sequenced sample consisted of peripheral blood. This chain links TRBV7-9 with TRBJ2-3; 11 bases are a match to TRBD2. This TCR was sampled from a man aged 45-65 years with active COVID-19. The CDR3 DNA follows: TGTGCCAGCAGCCAAGGGACTAGCGGACCCACAGATACGCAGTATTTT. Protein product: CASSQGTSGPTDTQYF.